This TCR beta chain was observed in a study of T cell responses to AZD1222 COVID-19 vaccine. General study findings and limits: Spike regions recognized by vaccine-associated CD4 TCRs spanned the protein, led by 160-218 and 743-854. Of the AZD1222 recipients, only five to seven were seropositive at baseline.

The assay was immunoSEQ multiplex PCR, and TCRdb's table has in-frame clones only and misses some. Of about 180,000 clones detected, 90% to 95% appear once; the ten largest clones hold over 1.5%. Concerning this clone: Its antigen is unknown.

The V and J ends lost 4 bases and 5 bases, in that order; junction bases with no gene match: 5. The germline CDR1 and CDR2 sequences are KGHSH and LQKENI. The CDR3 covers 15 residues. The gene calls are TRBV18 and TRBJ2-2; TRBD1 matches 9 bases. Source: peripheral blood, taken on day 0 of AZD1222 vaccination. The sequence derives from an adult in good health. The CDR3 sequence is CASSLGQGRTGELFF. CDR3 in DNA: TGTGCCAGCTCACTTGGACAGGGGAGGACCGGGGAGCTGTTTTTT.